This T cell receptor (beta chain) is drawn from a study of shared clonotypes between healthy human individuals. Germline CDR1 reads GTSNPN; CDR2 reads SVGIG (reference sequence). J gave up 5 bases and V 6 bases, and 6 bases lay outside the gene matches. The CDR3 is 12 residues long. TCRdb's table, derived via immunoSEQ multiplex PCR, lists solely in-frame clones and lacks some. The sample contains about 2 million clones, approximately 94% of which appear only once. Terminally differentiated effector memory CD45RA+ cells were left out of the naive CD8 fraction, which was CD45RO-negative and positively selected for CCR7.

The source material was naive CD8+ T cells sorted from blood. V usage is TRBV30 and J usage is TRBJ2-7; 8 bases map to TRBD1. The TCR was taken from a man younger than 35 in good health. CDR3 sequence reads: CACWTGSHEQYF. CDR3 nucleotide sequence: TGTGCCTGCTGGACAGGGTCCCACGAGCAGTACTTC.